A selection of T cell receptor beta chains follows, all from one sample in a study of T cell responses to AZD1222 COVID-19 vaccine. The data were produced by immunoSEQ multiplex PCR, yet TCRdb's version contains in-frame clones alone and is incomplete. The table includes just over 95,000 clones, less than 90% detected once. This specimen was peripheral blood, taken on day 0 of AZD1222 vaccination. These receptors were collected from an adult in good health. The conserved cysteine and the conserved F or W are not part of the CDR3 here. Clone size is stated in some rows and not others, as once, few, many or a class when expanded.

ASSLGTGGNYGYT	.	TRBV13
ASSTPVSPTTDTQY	.	TRBV28
ASSGEAGYYTGELF	.	TRBV5-6
ASSFGGQGNEKLF	.	TRBV28
ASSLGQAGIGETQY	.	TRBV11-2
ASSSTYRQGAILREQY	few	TRBV7-2
ASSPLQQEIGYT	.	TRBV4-2
ARGPTGYGYT	.	TRBV19
SVGRTVNTGELF	.	TRBV29-1
ASSITGTNQPQH	.	TRBV19
ASSRGGGGDTQY	once	TRBV4-2
ASSQGGGGVEKLF	.	TRBV4-1
ASSLTSGNTIY	.	TRBV5-6
ASSAGTGYQETQY	.	TRBV6-5
ASGLVPSPETEAF	.	TRBV12-5
ASGVGASYNEQF	.	TRBV27
ASSYRLDAEKLF	.	TRBV6-5
ASSGFLDV	.	TRBV28
ASSLHSGTEAF	few	TRBV7-7
ASRDPGQGVPGELF	.	TRBV28
ASSYLRQGRGSPLH	once	TRBV6-5
ASSEGGSGNTQY	.	TRBV6-1
AWSDLPSGNYEQY	.	TRBV30
ASSQGGISNQPQH	.	TRBV3-1/TRBV3-2
ASSTRTGGDEKLF	many	TRBV7-2
ASSQDNRRANVLT	once	TRBV4-2
ASFTPFGRTNYGYT	.	TRBV28
ASMDSQRSGNTIY	.	TRBV28
ASSEQGVIYNSPLH	.	TRBV7-2
ASSLGLTEAF	.	TRBV5-4
ASSRDGAATDTQY	.	TRBV7-3
ARPGGGRSSYEQY	.	TRBV6-5
ASRGTGGSWGSNQPQH	.	TRBV19
ASRRVMNTEAF	.	TRBV19
ASSSQQGYGGHEQF	.	TRBV3-1/TRBV3-2
ASSYSPGVGGELF	.	TRBV6-5
ASSGRTDARSPLH	once	TRBV7-2
AIRDSSGNTIY	few	TRBV10-3
ASSSGGNAYGYT	.	TRBV5-5
ASRGDLGYTGELF	.	TRBV25-1
ASGLVVPGVNQF	once	TRBV12-5
ASRGQGVDEAF	.	TRBV9